Each of the 17 T cell receptor beta chains below was sequenced from the same sample in a study of early T cells in non-severe SARS-CoV-2 infection. TCRdb ran MiXCR on the 5' RACE reads and lists one entry per CDR3 protein. This table has approximately 66,000 distinct CDR3 sequences, about 12% appearing once. The source material was whole blood, sampled at baseline. All receptors come from an adult who was a healthcare worker with PCR-confirmed SARS-CoV-2 infection or an uninfected control (not recorded which). The donor label of this sample is uncertain.

This sequence joins TRBV28 and TRBJ2-7; the D gene is possibly TRBD2 (6 bases). This CDR3 comprises 11 residues. Trimming took 10 bases from V and 4 from J, leaving 11 bases between them. Per germline, CDR1 MDHEN and CDR2 SYDVKM. CDR3 amino acids: CATMGGYEQYV. For the CDR3, the DNA is TGTGCCACAATGGGGGGTTACGAGCAGTACGTC.

This clonotype was seen ten or more times. The rearrangement links TRBV9 to TRBJ1-3, with a possible D match to TRBD1 (5 bases). Trimming took off 4 bases at V and 4 bases at J, with 24 bases between the two ends. The CDR3 consists of 18 residues. CDR1 is SGDLS and CDR2 is YYNGEE in the germline V gene. CDR3: CASSPRMASRELGNTIYF. CDR3 nucleotides: TGTGCCAGCAGCCCAAGGATGGCCTCCAGGGAATTAGGAAACACCATATATTTT. Looking up the rest from reference TRBV9 and TRBJ1-3 gives the full variable domain: DSGVTQTPKHLITATGQRVTLRCSPRSGDLSVYWYQQSLDQGLQFLIQYYNGEERAKGNILERFSAQQFPDLHSELNLSSLELGDSALYFCASSPRMASRELGNTIYFGEGSWLTVV.

As DNA, the CDR3 is TGCGCCAGCAGCTTGGAAGGGCAGCCCTACAATGAGCAGTTCTTC. Translated, it gives CASSLEGQPYNEQFF. This rearrangement joins TRBV5-1 to TRBJ2-1, with D hard to call. Trimming cost V 0 bases and J 2 bases, with 9 bases left between them. Germline lookup yields CDR1 SGHRS and CDR2 YFSETQ. This CDR3 has 15 amino acids.

The chain recombines TRBV5-1 with TRBJ2-1; 7 nucleotides agree with TRBD1. J gave up 4 bases and V 2 bases, and 9 bases lay outside the gene matches. This CDR3 has 16 amino acids. Germline V gene data show CDR1 as SGHRS and CDR2 as YFSETQ. The CDR3 loop reads CASSFTGTEVYNEQFF. CDR3 DNA sequence: TGCGCCAGCAGCTTCACCGGGACAGAAGTTTACAATGAGCAGTTCTTC. The complete variable domain, with remaining parts taken from reference TRBV5-1 and TRBJ2-1, reads KAGVTQTPRYLIKTRGQQVTLSCSPISGHRSVSWYQQTPGQGLQFLFEYFSETQRNKGNFPGRFSGRQFSNSRSEMNVSTLELGDSALYLCASSFTGTEVYNEQFFGPGTRLTVL.

This clonotype came up a few times. The chain links TRBV3-1 to TRBJ1-1; D is perhaps TRBD1 (6 bases). Germline CDR1 LGHDT, CDR2 YNNKEL (reference sequence). The CDR3 is made up of 12 amino acids. V was cut by 4 bases and J by 6 bases, with 9 bases left in between. The CDR3, as DNA: TGTGCCAGCAGCCGGGGGGGCTCTGAAGCTTTCTTT. Translated, it gives CASSRGGSEAFF.

The chain couples TRBV6-1 to TRBJ1-1; the D is unclear. CDR3 length: 12 residues. The V and J ends lost 6 bases and 1 base respectively, with 6 bases between them. Germline values: CDR1 MNHNS, CDR2 SASEGT. The CDR3 DNA follows: TGTGCCAGCAGGAGAGGGAACACTGAAGCTTTCTTT. Translating it yields CASRRGNTEAFF.

This clonotype turned up a few times. This sequence joins TRBV18 and TRBJ1-1; D is unclear. The CDR3 length is 12 residues. Per germline, CDR1 KGHSH and CDR2 LQKENI. Deletions cut 3 bases from V and 5 bases from J, with 7 bases between. CDR3 bases: TGTGCCAGCTCACCTGGTTTTACTGAAGCTTTCTTT. It translates to CASSPGFTEAFF.

At least ten counts were recorded for this clonotype. V and J are TRBV30 and TRBJ2-2, with D perhaps TRBD1 (6 bases). CDR3 size: 13 residues. Trimming pared 5 bases from V and 1 base from J, leaving 8 bases between. Germline lookup yields CDR1 GTSNPN and CDR2 SVGIG (reference sequence). The CDR3 DNA follows: TGTGCCTGGGCGGACAGGAACACCGGGGAGCTGTTTTTT. The encoded protein is CAWADRNTGELFF.

There are many counts of this clonotype. This sequence joins TRBV5-8 and TRBJ2-1; 8 positions match TRBD1. Per the germline V gene, CDR1 is SGHTS and CDR2 is YDEGEE. Trimming cost V 4 bases and J 7 bases; bases outside gene matches: 10. The CDR3 contains 15 residues. CDR3 residues: CASSRSRQGRNEQFF. The CDR3 DNA sequence: TGTGCCAGCAGCCGCAGTAGACAGGGGAGGAATGAGCAGTTCTTC.

At least ten counts were recorded for this clonotype. This chain links TRBV7-2 with TRBJ1-5, with 7 positions matching TRBD1. There are 15 residues in the CDR3. Losses at the gene ends were 6 bases for V and 3 bases for J; bases not matched to a gene: 8. Per the germline V gene, CDR1 is SGHTA and CDR2 is FQGNSA. In DNA, the CDR3 is TGTGCCAGCAGAGCAGGGGGGTTTGCCAATCAGCCCCAGCATTTT. It translates to CASRAGGFANQPQHF.

This chain connects TRBV27 to TRBJ2-2, with 9 bases lining up with TRBD1. J lost 7 bases, V lost 5 bases, and 11 bases had no gene match. Germline CDR1 and CDR2: MNHEY and SMNVEV (reference sequence). The CDR3 contains 16 residues. The CDR3 sequence is CASSLFTGGMIGELFF. The CDR3 bases are TGTGCCAGCAGTCTCTTTACAGGGGGCATGATCGGGGAGCTGTTTTTT.

This clonotype occurred a few times. The gene calls are TRBV20-1 and TRBJ2-2, with 7 nucleotides matching TRBD2. Trimming took 3 bases from V and 6 from J; bases not matched to a gene: 7. Germline V gene sequence: CDR1 DFQATT, CDR2 SNEGSKA (reference sequence). CDR3 length: 14 residues. The CDR3 bases are TGCAGTGCTAGCCACGGGGGGTTTGCCGGGGAGCTGTTTTTT. It specifies CSASHGGFAGELFF.

This clonotype was detected a few times. The chain combines TRBV7-9 with TRBJ2-7; D possibly corresponds to TRBD2 (7 bases). Germline V lookup: CDR1 SEHNR, CDR2 FQNEAQ (reference sequence). The V end lost 5 bases, the J end lost 6 bases, and 23 bases lay between the germline ends. The CDR3 consists of 16 residues. CDR3 amino acids: CASSLARAGASSEQYV. CDR3 coding DNA: TGTGCCAGCAGCCTCGCGAGGGCGGGGGCCTCGTCCGAGCAGTACGTC.

This clonotype was seen ten or more times. V usage is TRBV24-1 and J usage is TRBJ2-5; D gene ambiguous. The CDR3 has 12 amino acids. Per germline, CDR1 KGHDR and CDR2 SFDVKD. With 1 base removed from V and 4 bases from J, the gap between germline ends came to 3 bases. The CDR3 is CATSDLGETQYF. DNA for the CDR3: TGTGCCACCAGTGATTTAGGAGAGACCCAGTACTTC.

The chain recombines TRBV2 with TRBJ1-2; perhaps TRBD1 as D (6 bases). The CDR3 has 14 amino acids. V was pared by 7 bases and J by 8 bases, with 20 bases between. CDR1 and CDR2 (germline): SNHLY, FYNNEI. Here the CDR3 reads CASTQSEGGQGYTF. The CDR3 coding sequence is TGTGCCAGCACTCAATCCGAGGGGGGTCAGGGCTACACCTTC.

V and J are TRBV28 and TRBJ2-3; unclear D gene. With 4 bases removed from V and 1 base from J, the gap between germline ends came to 12 bases. The length of the CDR3 is 15 residues. CDR1 and CDR2 (germline): MDHEN, SYDVKM. The CDR3 DNA sequence: TGTGCCAGCAGTTCCCCCGGATTTGGCACAGATACGCAGTATTTT. This codes for CASSSPGFGTDTQYF.

The rearrangement links TRBV19 to TRBJ2-6; D is unclear. The CDR3 totals 17 residues. Germline CDR1 is LNHDA and CDR2 is SQIVND (reference sequence). The germline V and J ends were trimmed by 1 base and 4 bases, with 14 bases remaining between them. DNA for the CDR3: TGTGCCAGTAGTATAGGAGTAGGGCAATCCGGGGCCAACGTCCTGACTTTC. The encoded protein is CASSIGVGQSGANVLTF.